These 11 T cell receptor beta chains came from one sample sequenced in a study of TIL therapy for anti-PD-1-resistant metastatic lung cancer. The time point: pre-treatment sample, taken before nivolumab and TIL therapy. This was the immunoSEQ v3 assay. This table comes from immunoSEQ multiplex PCR, and its TCRdb copy is limited to in-frame clones, with some not included. The data show some 46,000 clones, with less than 80% seen just once and about 15% held by the top ten. This sample comprised blood, obtained at baseline. These receptors originate from a man between 65 and 85 years old with non-small cell lung cancer.

The chain couples TRBV21-1 to TRBJ2-7; no check of the table's D call, TRBD2, against the DNA was made. TRBV21-1 is described as a pseudogene. This CDR3 is built from 14 residues. CDR3 region: CASSIREGRNEQYF. In nucleotides, the CDR3 is TGTGCCAGCAGCATACGGGAGGGCCGGAACGAGCAGTACTTC.

The gene calls are TRBV28 and TRBJ1-2; unclear D gene. Germline CDR1 MDHEN, CDR2 SYDVKM. CDR3 length equals 11 residues. Between the trimmed V and J ends, which lost 2 bases and 7 bases, there was a span of 5 bases. Here the CDR3 reads CASSLTGGYTF. Here the CDR3 DNA reads TGTGCCAGCAGTTTAACGGGTGGCTACACCTTC.

The chain has TRBV6-1 and TRBJ2-7; D not certain. The CDR3 is 12 amino acids. Germline lookup yields CDR1 MNHNS and CDR2 SASEGT. Between the trimmed V and J ends, which lost 8 bases and 3 bases, there was a span of 11 bases. The CDR3 DNA sequence: TGTGCCAGCTATGATGAGGACTACGAGCAGTACTTC. It translates to CASYDEDYEQYF.

The chain joins TRBV2 to TRBJ2-3; 9 bases align to TRBD1. This CDR3 spans 11 amino acids. Trimming at V came to 9 bases and at J to 8 bases, leaving 3 bases not matched to a gene. Germline V gene lookup returns CDR1 SNHLY and CDR2 FYNNEI. In nucleotides, the CDR3 is TGTGCCAGGGGACAGGGCGGTACGCAGTATTTT. As protein: CARGQGGTQYF.

The V and J genes are TRBV7-6 and TRBJ1-2; 7 nucleotides line up with TRBD1. J lost 7 bases, V lost 0 bases, and 5 bases had no gene match. Looked up from germline, CDR1 is SGHVS and CDR2 is FNYEAQ. This CDR3 is built from 14 residues. The CDR3 region is CASSLAAGGGGYTF. Written as DNA, the CDR3 is TGTGCCAGCAGCTTAGCTGCAGGGGGTGGTGGCTACACCTTC.

J is TRBJ2-1 and V is TRBV28; a weak D match, TRBD2 (6 bases). CDR3 length equals 15 residues. The germline CDR1 and CDR2 sequences are MDHEN and SYDVKM. With 4 bases removed from V and 5 bases from J, the gap between germline ends came to 15 bases. CDR3 nucleotide sequence: TGTGCCAGCAGTTCATCGGGACTGAAAAACAATGAGCAGTTCTTC. This sequence encodes CASSSSGLKNNEQFF.

This chain links TRBV27 with TRBJ1-2; D unclear. The CDR3 is 14 amino acids. Germline V gives CDR1 MNHEY, CDR2 SMNVEV (reference sequence). Trimming stripped 4 bases from V and 4 bases from J, with 13 bases between. The CDR3 bases are TGTGCCAGCAGTTCCATTGATCAGCCCTATGGCTACACCTTC. Protein product: CASSSIDQPYGYTF.

The J gene is TRBJ2-2, the V gene TRBV12-5; a weak D match, TRBD1 (5 bases). Trimming took 3 bases from V and 7 from J, leaving 6 bases between them. The CDR3 contains 12 residues. Germline CDR1 reads LGHNT; CDR2 reads FRNRAP. CDR3 sequence reads: CASGFRDGELFF. The CDR3 DNA sequence: TGTGCTAGTGGTTTCAGGGACGGGGAGCTGTTTTTT.

In its sample, this clone was seen a few times. The rearrangement joins TRBV5-4 to TRBJ1-1; 7 nucleotides line up with TRBD1. Germline CDR1 is SGHNT and CDR2 is YYREEE (reference sequence). The CDR3 consists of 13 residues. V dropped 4 bases and J dropped 7; count of bases not matched to a gene: 7. The CDR3 loop reads CASSRDSYVEAFF. The CDR3 DNA sequence: TGTGCCAGCAGCCGGGACAGCTATGTTGAAGCTTTCTTT.

The chain is built from TRBV6-1 and TRBJ2-3; TRBD2 matches 8 bases. V dropped 3 bases and J dropped 4; count of bases not matched to a gene: 6. The CDR3 has 15 residues. Germline V lookup: CDR1 MNHNS, CDR2 SASEGT. The CDR3 loop is CASSDGLAAPDTQYF. For the CDR3, the DNA is TGTGCCAGCAGTGACGGACTAGCCGCTCCAGATACGCAGTATTTT.

This clone occurred once. The chain recombines TRBV27 with TRBJ1-2, with TRBD1 matching over 7 bases. The J segment lost 8 bases and the V segment lost 2 bases, leaving 11 bases of the junction unmatched. The CDR3 runs 15 residues. Germline lookup yields CDR1 MNHEY and CDR2 SMNVEV (reference sequence). The chain's CDR3 is CASSLQRQGYGGYTF. The CDR3 DNA is TGTGCCAGCAGTTTACAGCGACAGGGATACGGAGGCTACACCTTC.